This T cell receptor (beta chain) stems from a study of identifying expanded T cells in peripheral blood. Sequenced by immunoSEQ multiplex PCR; TCRdb stores in-frame clones only, minus some. The table lists about 52,000 clones, 82% of them singletons. No infections or other immune events were documented during collection. The V end lost 7 bases, the J end lost 5 bases, and 19 bases lay between the germline ends. CDR1 SGHKS and CDR2 YYEKEE come from the germline V gene (reference sequence). This CDR3 comprises 14 residues. Overall study findings and caveats: Clone count variance between approximately 2-week samples rose with total template count. Technical replicates showed about 1.2 changed clones; two weeks around 15; four weeks 19.

About this clone itself: Its antigen remains unknown.

The sequence was obtained from a person aged 18 to 75 in good health. Sequenced sample: blood. V and J are TRBV5-5 and TRBJ2-7; D unresolved. CDR3: CASGLGLRGNEQYF. CDR3 bases: TGTGCCAGCGGGCTAGGATTGCGTGGTAACGAGCAGTACTTC.